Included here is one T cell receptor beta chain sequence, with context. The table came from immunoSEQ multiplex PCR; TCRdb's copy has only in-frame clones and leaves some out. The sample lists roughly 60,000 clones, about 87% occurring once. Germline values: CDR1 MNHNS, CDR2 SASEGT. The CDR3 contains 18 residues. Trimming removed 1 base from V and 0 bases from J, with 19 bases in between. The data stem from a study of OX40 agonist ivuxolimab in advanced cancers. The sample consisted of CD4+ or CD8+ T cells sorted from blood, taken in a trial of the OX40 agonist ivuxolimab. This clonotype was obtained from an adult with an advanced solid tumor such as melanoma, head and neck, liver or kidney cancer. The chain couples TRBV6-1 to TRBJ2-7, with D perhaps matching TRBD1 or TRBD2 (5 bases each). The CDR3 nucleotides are TGTGCCAGCAGTGAAGAGAAGGTGGGGGAGCCCTTCTCCTACGAGCAGTACTTC. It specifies CASSEEKVGEPFSYEQYF.